Shown below are 23 T cell receptor beta chains from a single sample sequenced in a study of shared clonotypes between healthy human individuals. Clones were read by immunoSEQ multiplex PCR, and TCRdb kept only the in-frame ones, dropping some. The data hold roughly 2.6 million clones, with around nine tenths observed a single time. What was sequenced was naive CD4+ T cells sorted from blood. The subset: CD45RA+ positively selected. These receptors were collected from a man in his late teens or twenties in good health.

A single count supports this clone. The chain couples TRBV18 to TRBJ2-7, with D possibly matching TRBD2 (6 bases). The germline V gene encodes CDR1 KGHSH and CDR2 LQKENI. The germline V and J ends were trimmed by 6 bases and 4 bases, with 16 bases remaining between them. The CDR3 is 14 amino acids. This CDR3 reads CASSPEGGTYEQYF. The CDR3 bases are TGTGCCAGCTCTCCAGAAGGCGGGACTTACGAGCAGTACTTC.

The rearrangement uses TRBV28 and TRBJ1-3; D ambiguous. The germline gives CDR1 MDHEN, CDR2 SYDVKM. V gave up 7 bases and J gave up 0 bases, with 13 bases separating them. This CDR3 is 15 amino acids long. As DNA, the CDR3 is TGTGCCAGCACCTCAGCCCAGGCCTCTGGAAACACCATATATTTT. Its protein product is CASTSAQASGNTIYF. Full variable domain (remainder filled in from reference TRBV28 and TRBJ1-3): DVKVTQSSRYLVKRTGEKVFLECVQDMDHENMFWYRQDPGLGLRLIYFSYDVKMKEKGDIPEGYSVSREKKERFSLILESASTNQTSMYLCASTSAQASGNTIYFGEGSWLTVV.

The V gene is TRBV5-1, the J gene TRBJ1-1; tentatively, D is TRBD1 (6 bases). CDR1 and CDR2 from the germline V gene are SGHRS and YFSETQ. Trimming shortened V by 4 bases and J by 7 bases, and 17 bases separated the two germline ends. The CDR3 length is 14 residues. CDR3 DNA sequence: TGCGCCAGCAGCCTCCTTCCCGGGACATATGAAGCTTTCTTT. Its translation: CASSLLPGTYEAFF.

As DNA, the CDR3 is TGCGCCAGCAGCTTGGTTCGGGAAACCTTCTCTGAAGCTTTCTTT. It is translated as CASSLVRETFSEAFF. The chain uses TRBV5-1 and TRBJ1-1; D is uncertain. CDR1 and CDR2 (germline): SGHRS, YFSETQ. V dropped 0 bases and J dropped 6 bases, with 15 bases sitting between them. CDR3 length: 15 amino acids.

J is TRBJ1-1 and V is TRBV6-1, with TRBD1 identical over 7 bases. The germline V gene has CDR1 MNHNS and CDR2 SASEGT. Trimming removed 4 bases from V and 1 base from J; junction bases left unmatched: 6. The CDR3 loop spans 15 amino acids. CDR3 sequence (DNA): TGTGCCAGCAGTGCTTCCGGGACAGCGAACACTGAAGCTTTCTTT. Protein: CASSASGTANTEAFF.

This clone has just one count. This chain joins TRBV5-6 and TRBJ2-2; maybe TRBD2 (5 bases). V gave up 0 bases and J gave up 4 bases, with 7 bases separating them. CDR1 is SGHDT and CDR2 is YYEEEE in the germline V gene. This CDR3 region has 14 residues. The CDR3 loop is CASSLVGGTGELFF. Written as DNA, the CDR3 is TGTGCCAGCAGCTTGGTCGGAGGCACCGGGGAGCTGTTTTTT.

The chain combines TRBV29-1 with TRBJ1-5, with D possibly being TRBD1 (6 bases). Per the germline V gene, CDR1 is SQVTM and CDR2 is ANQGSEA. The V and J ends lost 3 bases and 0 bases respectively, with 15 bases between them. The CDR3 extends over 16 amino acids. DNA of the CDR3: TGCAGCGTTGAGGGGGGCATCCCGGGTAGCAATCAGCCCCAGCATTTT. It translates to CSVEGGIPGSNQPQHF.

A single count supports this clone. The rearrangement joins TRBV7-9 to TRBJ2-7; D is unresolved. CDR3 length: 15 amino acids. V lost 2 bases to trimming and J lost 2 bases, with 13 bases between them. Germline CDR1 reads SEHNR; CDR2 reads FQNEAQ (reference sequence). The CDR3 nucleotides are TGTGCCAGCAGCTTAACGGGCCAACCAACCTACGAGCAGTACTTC. It translates to CASSLTGQPTYEQYF.

The chain links TRBV25-1 to TRBJ2-1; weak D call: TRBD1 (5 bases). The V end was cut by 3 bases, the J end by 8 bases, with 17 bases between. This CDR3 spans 15 amino acids. Germline V gene data show CDR1 as MGHDK and CDR2 as SYGVNS. This chain's CDR3 is CASSDRRGALDEQFF. CDR3 sequence (DNA): TGTGCCAGCAGTGATCGAAGGGGCGCACTCGATGAGCAGTTCTTC.

The chain uses TRBV10-3 and TRBJ1-2; D unresolved. This CDR3 is 12 amino acids long. Germline CDR1 reads ENHRY; CDR2 reads SYGVKD. Trimming took off 3 bases at V and 8 bases at J, with 10 bases between the two ends. Here the CDR3 reads CAISEGIRGYTF. The CDR3 nucleotides are TGTGCCATCAGTGAAGGGATCAGGGGCTACACCTTC.

This chain joins TRBV29-1 and TRBJ2-3, with D perhaps matching TRBD1 or TRBD2 (5 bases each). Germline lookup yields CDR1 SQVTM and CDR2 ANQGSEA. V was clipped by 0 bases and J by 2 bases, with 9 bases between them. The CDR3 contains 14 residues. The CDR3 region is CSVEDGTHTDTQYF. The CDR3 DNA follows: TGCAGCGTTGAAGACGGGACCCACACAGATACGCAGTATTTT.

The chain recombines TRBV5-6 with TRBJ2-3; TRBD2 matches at 12 bases. The V gene's germline CDR1 is SGHDT and CDR2 YYEEEE. The CDR3 sequence is 18 residues long. V was clipped by 4 bases and J by 2 bases; unmatched bases: 11. CDR3 region: CASSRYWTSGEITDTQYF. CDR3 nucleotide sequence: TGTGCCAGCAGCCGCTACTGGACTAGCGGGGAGATCACAGATACGCAGTATTTT.

The chain joins TRBV29-1 to TRBJ2-1; D might be TRBD2 (5 bases). Germline V lookup: CDR1 SQVTM, CDR2 ANQGSEA. The CDR3 covers 14 residues. Trimming pared 2 bases from V and 4 bases from J, leaving 12 bases between. The CDR3 spells CSVELAPGYNEQFF. CDR3 bases: TGCAGCGTTGAATTAGCCCCGGGATACAATGAGCAGTTCTTC.

For the CDR3, the DNA is TGTGCCAGCAGTGACGTCGTCGGCGCCTACGAGCAGTACTTC. Protein product: CASSDVVGAYEQYF. The chain combines TRBV6-5 with TRBJ2-7; D call uncertain. The CDR3 extends over 14 amino acids. From germline, CDR1 is MNHEY and CDR2 SVGAGI. Deletions cut 5 bases from V and 2 bases from J, with 13 bases between.

With respect to this clone: Within the sample, other DNA sequences also encode this same CDR3. V usage is TRBV5-1 and J usage is TRBJ2-1, with D possibly called TRBD1 or TRBD2 (5 bases each). With 1 base removed from V and 1 base from J, the gap between germline ends came to 9 bases. This CDR3 is built from 15 residues. Germline values: CDR1 SGHRS, CDR2 YFSETQ. CDR3 region: CASSLRGDSYNEQFF. The DNA of the CDR3 is TGCGCCAGCAGCTTGAGAGGGGATTCCTACAATGAGCAGTTCTTC.

As to this clone: Other DNA sequences of this sample code for an identical CDR3. This sequence joins TRBV27 and TRBJ2-7; TRBD2 is a possible D gene (5 bases). CDR1 and CDR2 from the germline V gene are MNHEY and SMNVEV (reference sequence). The V gene lost 6 bases and the J gene lost 3 bases, with 9 bases spanning the gap. This CDR3 is built from 12 residues. CDR3 nucleotide sequence: TGTGCCAGCAGCTCCCGGGGCTACGAGCAGTACTTC. This encodes CASSSRGYEQYF.

This clone was counted only a few times. The chain combines TRBV7-9 with TRBJ1-1; D unresolved. Trimming removed 1 base from V and 2 bases from J, with 5 bases in between. The CDR3 contains 13 residues. The germline CDR1 and CDR2 sequences are SEHNR and FQNEAQ (reference sequence). CDR3 nucleotides: TGTGCCAGCAGCTTAGATTACAACACTGAAGCTTTCTTT. Amino acid sequence: CASSLDYNTEAFF.

The chain has TRBV15 and TRBJ1-4, with D possibly TRBD1 on 5 matching bases. This CDR3 contains 16 residues. Trimming removed 1 base from V and 6 bases from J, with 15 bases in between. CDR1 is LNHNV and CDR2 is YYDKDF in the germline V gene (reference sequence). The DNA of the CDR3 is TGTGCCACCAGCAGAGGGGGGACCTCTTCTGATGAAAAACTGTTTTTT. Encoded protein: CATSRGGTSSDEKLFF.

In this sample, this clone turned up a few times. The chain joins TRBV19 to TRBJ2-7, with 8 bases lining up with TRBD1. V lost 4 bases, J lost 7 bases, and 0 bases stayed unmatched. From germline, CDR1 is LNHDA and CDR2 SQIVND (reference sequence). CDR3 length: 11 residues. The DNA of the CDR3 is TGTGCCAGTAGTAGGGACAGGGAGCAGTACTTC. Translation: CASSRDREQYF.

V gene TRBV7-9 combines with J gene TRBJ1-2; no definite D call. The CDR3 has 12 residues. CDR1 SEHNR and CDR2 FQNEAQ come from the germline V gene (reference sequence). Deletions cut 2 bases from V and 8 bases from J, with 9 bases between. CDR3 bases: TGTGCCAGCAGCTTATTGTTCGGGGGCTACACCTTC. Amino acid sequence: CASSLLFGGYTF.

This chain uses TRBV9 with TRBJ2-3, with 8 bases lining up with TRBD2. From germline, CDR1 is SGDLS and CDR2 YYNGEE. The junction had 9 bases not matched to a gene; V was cut back by 3 bases and J by 3 bases. The CDR3 totals 16 residues. As DNA, the CDR3 is TGTGCCAGCAGCGCCTCCAAGGGCGGGAGGACAGATACGCAGTATTTT. This codes for CASSASKGGRTDTQYF.

Here the CDR3 reads CASTEAQGNSPLHF. CDR3 DNA: TGTGCCAGCACAGAAGCCCAGGGCAATTCACCCCTCCACTTT. The gene calls are TRBV2 and TRBJ1-6; the D gene is possibly TRBD1 (5 bases). This CDR3 has 14 amino acids. Germline V CDR1 and CDR2: SNHLY, FYNNEI. The V gene lost 7 bases and the J gene lost 7 bases, with 14 bases spanning the gap.

This clone appeared a single time. The chain has TRBV28 and TRBJ2-4; D could derive from TRBD1 or TRBD2 (5 bases each). The germline V gene encodes CDR1 MDHEN and CDR2 SYDVKM. Deletions cut 6 bases from V and 0 bases from J, with 12 bases between. This CDR3 spans 15 amino acids. Here the CDR3 reads CASSTGTVAKNIQYF. In DNA form, the CDR3 reads TGTGCCAGCAGCACCGGGACCGTAGCCAAAAACATTCAGTACTTC.